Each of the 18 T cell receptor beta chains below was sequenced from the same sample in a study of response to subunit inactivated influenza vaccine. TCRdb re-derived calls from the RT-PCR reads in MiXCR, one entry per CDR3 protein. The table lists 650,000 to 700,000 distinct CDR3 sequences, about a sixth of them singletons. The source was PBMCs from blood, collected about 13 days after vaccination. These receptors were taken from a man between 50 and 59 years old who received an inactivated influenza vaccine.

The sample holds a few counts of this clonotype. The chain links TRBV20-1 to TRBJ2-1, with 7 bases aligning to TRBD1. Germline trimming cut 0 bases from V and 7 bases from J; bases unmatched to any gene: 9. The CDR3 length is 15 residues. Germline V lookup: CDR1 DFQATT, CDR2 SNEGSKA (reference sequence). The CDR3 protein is CSARDPLDRQNEQFF. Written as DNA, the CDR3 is TGCAGTGCTAGAGATCCCCTGGACAGGCAGAATGAGCAGTTCTTC.

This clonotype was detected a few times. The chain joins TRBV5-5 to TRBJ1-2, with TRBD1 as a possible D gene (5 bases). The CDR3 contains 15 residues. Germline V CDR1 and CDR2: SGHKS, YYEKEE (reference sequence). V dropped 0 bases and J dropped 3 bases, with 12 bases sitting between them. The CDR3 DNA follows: TGTGCCAGCAGCTTGGAGGGCAGGGTCGACTATGGCTACACCTTC. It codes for CASSLEGRVDYGYTF.

CDR3 in DNA: TGCGCCAGCAGCGACGCAGAAGGCTATGGCTACACCTTC. It specifies CASSDAEGYGYTF. This chain links TRBV5-1 with TRBJ1-2; D ambiguous. Germline-derived CDR1 and CDR2 are SGHRS and YFSETQ. The CDR3 sequence is 13 residues long. V gave up 4 bases and J gave up 4 bases, with 11 bases separating them.

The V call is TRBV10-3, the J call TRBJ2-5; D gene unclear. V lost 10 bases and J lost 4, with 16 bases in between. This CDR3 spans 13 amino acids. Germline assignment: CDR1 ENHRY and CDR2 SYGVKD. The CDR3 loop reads CATSAPVIETQYF. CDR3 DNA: TGTGCCACCTCTGCCCCCGTTATAGAGACCCAGTACTTC.

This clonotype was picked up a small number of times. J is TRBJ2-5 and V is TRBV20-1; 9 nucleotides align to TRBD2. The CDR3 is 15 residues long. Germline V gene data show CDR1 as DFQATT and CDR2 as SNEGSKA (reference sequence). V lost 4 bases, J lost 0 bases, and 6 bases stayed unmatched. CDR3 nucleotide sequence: TGCAGTGCTAACGGACTAGCGAAGTACCAAGAGACCCAGTACTTC. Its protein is CSANGLAKYQETQYF.

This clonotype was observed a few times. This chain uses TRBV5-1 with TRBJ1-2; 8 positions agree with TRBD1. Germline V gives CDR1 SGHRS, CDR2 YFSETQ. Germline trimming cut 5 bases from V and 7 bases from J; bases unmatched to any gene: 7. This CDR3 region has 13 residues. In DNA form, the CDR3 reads TGCGCCAGCAGGATGACAGGGGAGGGTGGCTACACCTTC. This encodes CASRMTGEGGYTF. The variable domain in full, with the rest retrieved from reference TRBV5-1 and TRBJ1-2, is KAGVTQTPRYLIKTRGQQVTLSCSPISGHRSVSWYQQTPGQGLQFLFEYFSETQRNKGNFPGRFSGRQFSNSRSEMNVSTLELGDSALYLCASRMTGEGGYTFGSGTRLTVV.

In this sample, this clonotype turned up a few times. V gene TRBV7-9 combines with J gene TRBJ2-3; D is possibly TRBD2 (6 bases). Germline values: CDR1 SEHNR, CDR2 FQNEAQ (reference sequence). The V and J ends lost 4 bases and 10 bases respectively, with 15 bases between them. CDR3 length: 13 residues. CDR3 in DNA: TGTGCCAGCAGCTCCTCCCAAGCGGGCGCGCAGTATTTT. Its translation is CASSSSQAGAQYF.

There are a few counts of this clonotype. The CDR3: CASSSGYVYEQYF. The CDR3 coding sequence is TGTGCCAGCTCATCGGGGTATGTCTACGAGCAGTACTTC. V and J are TRBV12-3 or TRBV12-4 and TRBJ2-7; D might be TRBD2 (5 bases). CDR3 length equals 13 residues. V lost 8 bases and J lost 3, with 14 bases in between.

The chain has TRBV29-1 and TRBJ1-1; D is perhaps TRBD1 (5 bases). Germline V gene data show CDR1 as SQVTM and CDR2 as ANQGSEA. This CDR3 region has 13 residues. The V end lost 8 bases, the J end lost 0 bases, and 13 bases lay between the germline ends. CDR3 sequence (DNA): TGCAGCTTCTCCCGGGGGGTGAACACTGAAGCTTTCTTT. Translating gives CSFSRGVNTEAFF. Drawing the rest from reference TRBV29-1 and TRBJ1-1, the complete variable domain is SAVISQKPSRDICQRGTSLTIQCQVDSQVTMMFWYRQQPGQSLTLIATANQGSEATYESGFVIDKFPISRPNLTFSTLTVSNMSPEDSSIYLCSFSRGVNTEAFFGQGTRLTVV.

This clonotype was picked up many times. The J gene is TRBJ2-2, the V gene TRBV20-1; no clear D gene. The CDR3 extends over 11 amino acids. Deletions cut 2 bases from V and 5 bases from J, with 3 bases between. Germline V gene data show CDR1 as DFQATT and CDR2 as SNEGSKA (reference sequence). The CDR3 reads CSARKTGELFF. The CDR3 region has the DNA TGCAGTGCTAGAAAAACCGGGGAGCTGTTTTTT.

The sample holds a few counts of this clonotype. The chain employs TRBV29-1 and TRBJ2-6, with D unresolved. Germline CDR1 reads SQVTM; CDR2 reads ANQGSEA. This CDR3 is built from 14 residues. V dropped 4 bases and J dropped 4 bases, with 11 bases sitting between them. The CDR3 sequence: CSVGTDGGANVLTF. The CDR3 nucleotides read TGCAGCGTTGGTACCGACGGCGGGGCCAACGTCCTGACTTTC. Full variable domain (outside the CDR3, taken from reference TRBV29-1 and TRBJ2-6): SAVISQKPSRDICQRGTSLTIQCQVDSQVTMMFWYRQQPGQSLTLIATANQGSEATYESGFVIDKFPISRPNLTFSTLTVSNMSPEDSSIYLCSVGTDGGANVLTFGAGSRLTVL.

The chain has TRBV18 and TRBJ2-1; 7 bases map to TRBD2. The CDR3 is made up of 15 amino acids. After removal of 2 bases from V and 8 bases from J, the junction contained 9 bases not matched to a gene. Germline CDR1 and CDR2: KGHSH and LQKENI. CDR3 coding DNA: TGTGCCAGCTCACCAGTCTGGACTAGTGCACATGAGCAGTTCTTC. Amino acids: CASSPVWTSAHEQFF.

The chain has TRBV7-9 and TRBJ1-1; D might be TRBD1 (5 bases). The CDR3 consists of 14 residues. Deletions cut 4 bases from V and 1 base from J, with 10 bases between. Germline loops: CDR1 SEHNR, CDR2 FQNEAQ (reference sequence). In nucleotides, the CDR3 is TGTGCCAGCAGCTCGGGACGGACGAACACTGAAGCTTTCTTT. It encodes CASSSGRTNTEAFF.

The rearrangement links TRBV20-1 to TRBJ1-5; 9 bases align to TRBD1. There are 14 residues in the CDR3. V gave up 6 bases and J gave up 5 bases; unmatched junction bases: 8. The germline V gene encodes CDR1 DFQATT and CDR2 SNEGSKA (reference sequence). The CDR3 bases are TGCAGTGCCAAACAGGGGGCGGCGTATCAGCCCCAGCATTTT. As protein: CSAKQGAAYQPQHF.

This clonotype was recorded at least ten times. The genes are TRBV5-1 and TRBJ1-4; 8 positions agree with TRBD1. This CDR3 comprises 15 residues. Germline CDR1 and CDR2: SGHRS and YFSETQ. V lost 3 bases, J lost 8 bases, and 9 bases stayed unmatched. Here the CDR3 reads CASSWRTGTEEKLFF. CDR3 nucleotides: TGCGCCAGCAGCTGGAGGACAGGGACGGAAGAAAAACTGTTTTTT. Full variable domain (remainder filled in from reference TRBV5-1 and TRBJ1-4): KAGVTQTPRYLIKTRGQQVTLSCSPISGHRSVSWYQQTPGQGLQFLFEYFSETQRNKGNFPGRFSGRQFSNSRSEMNVSTLELGDSALYLCASSWRTGTEEKLFFGSGTQLSVL.

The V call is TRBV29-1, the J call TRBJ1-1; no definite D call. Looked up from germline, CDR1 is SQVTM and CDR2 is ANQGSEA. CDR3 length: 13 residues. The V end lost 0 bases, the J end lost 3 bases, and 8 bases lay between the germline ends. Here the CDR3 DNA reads TGCAGCGTTGAAGACTGGATGGACACTGAAGCTTTCTTT. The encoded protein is CSVEDWMDTEAFF. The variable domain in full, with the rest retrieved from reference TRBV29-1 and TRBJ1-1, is SAVISQKPSRDICQRGTSLTIQCQVDSQVTMMFWYRQQPGQSLTLIATANQGSEATYESGFVIDKFPISRPNLTFSTLTVSNMSPEDSSIYLCSVEDWMDTEAFFGQGTRLTVV.

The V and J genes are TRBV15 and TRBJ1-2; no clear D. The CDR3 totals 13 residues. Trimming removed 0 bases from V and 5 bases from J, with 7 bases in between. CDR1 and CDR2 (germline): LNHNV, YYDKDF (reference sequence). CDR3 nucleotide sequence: TGTGCCACCAGCAGAGATCGCGGGTATGGCTACACCTTC. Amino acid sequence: CATSRDRGYGYTF.

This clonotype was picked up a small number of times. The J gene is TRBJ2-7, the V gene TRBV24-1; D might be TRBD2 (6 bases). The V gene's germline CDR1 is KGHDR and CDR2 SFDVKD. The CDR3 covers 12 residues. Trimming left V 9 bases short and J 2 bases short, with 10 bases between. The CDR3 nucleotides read TGTGCCACCGGGCGGGACGCCTACGAGCAGTACTTC. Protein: CATGRDAYEQYF.